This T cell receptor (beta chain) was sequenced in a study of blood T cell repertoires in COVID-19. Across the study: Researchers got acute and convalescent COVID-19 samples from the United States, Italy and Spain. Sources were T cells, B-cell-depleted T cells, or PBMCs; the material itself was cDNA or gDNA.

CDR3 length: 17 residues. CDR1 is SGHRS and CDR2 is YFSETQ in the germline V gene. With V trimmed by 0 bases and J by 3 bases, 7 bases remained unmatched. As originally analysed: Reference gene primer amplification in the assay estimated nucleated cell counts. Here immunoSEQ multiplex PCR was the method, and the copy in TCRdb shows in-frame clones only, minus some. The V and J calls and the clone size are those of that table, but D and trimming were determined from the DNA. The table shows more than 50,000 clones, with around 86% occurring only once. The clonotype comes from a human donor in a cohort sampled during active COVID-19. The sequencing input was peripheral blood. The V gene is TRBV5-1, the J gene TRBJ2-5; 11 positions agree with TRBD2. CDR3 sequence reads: CASSLGGLAGGEETQYF. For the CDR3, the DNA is TGCGCCAGCAGCTTGGGAGGGCTAGCGGGGGGCGAAGAGACCCAGTACTTC. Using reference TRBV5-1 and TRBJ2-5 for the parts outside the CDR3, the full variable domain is KAGVTQTPRYLIKTRGQQVTLSCSPISGHRSVSWYQQTPGQGLQFLFEYFSETQRNKGNFPGRFSGRQFSNSRSEMNVSTLELGDSALYLCASSLGGLAGGEETQYFGPGTRLLVL.